This T cell receptor beta chain was identified in a study of persistence of HIV-infected CD4 T cells (TCRdb year 2020). Regarding the research as a whole: CMV- and HIV-1 Gag-responding CD4+ T cells were isolated from ART-treated individuals so that antigen-driven clonal expansion of HIV-1-infected cells could be examined. Suppressive ART had been received by participants for a median of about eight years. Peripheral blood samples of up to roughly 200 mL were collected at multiple time points, except for a couple of participants, who underwent leukapheresis at a single time point. Proviral sequencing was used to assess clonality among infected cells, whereas TCRbeta sequencing gauged the clonality of all cells within each sorted population. Cross-participant TCR cluster analysis included roughly 8 participants for CMV and roughly 7 participants for Gag.

Worth noting for this clone: Its specific antigen is unknown. No base qualities exist here, and no much larger clone lies one base off it.

CDR1 and CDR2 are read off the germline V gene as SGHTA and FQGNSA. V trim: 2 bases; J trim: 4 bases; unmatched bases: 8. From cysteine to phenylalanine, the CDR3 is 16 amino acids long. Kept here is only the CDR3 DNA, which spans 48 bases and is read in frame from base 1. The treatment or condition label for this specimen denotes: suppressive antiretroviral therapy. Cells were stimulated with a pool of overlapping HIV-1 Gag 15-mer peptides at approximately 0.98 ug per peptide per mL. Memory populations depleted of antigen-responding cells were obtained by sorting nonresponding CD40L-negative CD69-negative CD45RO-high memory CD4+ T cells. HIV-1-infected adults in whom suppressive ART had been started during chronic infection were enrolled as participants. Plasma HIV-1 RNA had been undetectable (below 50 copies/mL) in participants for at least 4 years. To be included, a participant needed positive CMV serology and a CD4+ T cell count above 400 cells/uL. Before stimulation, PBMCs were isolated using density centrifugation and depleted of CD8+ T cells. For 15 to 20 hours, the CD8-depleted PBMCs were stimulated with anti-CD28/CD49d costimulation, a CD40-blocking antibody, and enfuvirtide to prevent new infections. Cell sorting was performed on a Beckman Coulter MoFlo Legacy or XDP sorter, and dead cells were excluded with propidium iodide. For samples with more than one million cells, genomic DNA was extracted with the QIAamp DNA Mini Kit, and for all other samples the Quick-DNA Microprep Kit was used.

TCRbeta repertoires were sequenced from genomic DNA with the immunoSEQ hsTCRB assay version 4 in survey mode. Genomic DNA was diluted to approximately 10 ng/uL, and up to roughly 1 ug per sample was used for TCRbeta sequencing. The authors' pipeline ran thus. TCRbeta data were analyzed in ImmunoSeq Analyzer 3.0, with diversity computed on productive nucleotide rearrangements. Using the Immunarch R package, lower-bound TCR diversity was estimated with the improved Chao index and clonality was estimated with the Gini coefficient. When different nucleotide rearrangements encoded the same CDR3beta amino acid sequence, each rearrangement was treated as a distinct clonotype. Differential abundance analysis found TCRbeta sequences that were significantly enriched in antigen-responding cells compared with anti-CD3/anti-CD28-activated cells. GLIPH2 grouped TCRs by predicted peptide-MHC specificity, both within each participant and across combined participant data sets. In its TCRdb copy, this immuneACCESS table keeps in-frame sequences only and misses some clones. Where compared with another copy, unresolved V genes explain less than half of these, and the others have no known cause. V and J calls plus clone size are reproduced from that table; the DNA served to infer D and trimming. The sample table lists tens of thousands of clones, roughly 74% of them with a count of one. The top ten hold 11% to 15% of the sample.

The study at large found these results: TCRbeta richness in CMV- and Gag-responding cells was significantly lower than in anti-CD3/anti-CD28-responding cells; CMV-responding cells had higher oligoclonality than CD3/CD28-stimulated and Gag-responding cells. Degenerate expanded CDR3beta sequences were enriched in antigen-responding cells, suggesting convergent selection of CD4+ responses to CMV and Gag. Restriction of bulk TCR analyses to the rare CMV-responding cells that actually carried HIV-1 proviruses was not possible. Within the same sorted populations, TCR oligoclonality correlated with proviral oligoclonality. The study involved few individuals and tested only a limited range of antigens.

Recombination connected TRBV7-2 to TRBJ2-1, with 7 bases in between that match TRBD2. The TCR was taken from an adult man with HIV who was CMV-seropositive. Sample: CD4+ T cells sorted from PBMCs after approximately 19-hour stimulation, taken from a patient who received antiretroviral therapy. The cell subset or site tag for this specimen amounts to: CD40L-CD69- CD45RO-high memory CD4 T cells not responding to Gag peptides. The CDR3 has the sequence CASSLTGGNTYNEQFF. The sequenced DNA is TGTGCCAGCAGCTTAACCGGGGGGAATACTTACAATGAGCAGTTCTTC.